This T cell receptor (beta chain) was profiled in a study of Tregs in tolerant kidney transplant recipients. Study-wide findings and caveats: Findings come from small patient numbers and require larger validation. Biological reproducibility was not directly addressed in this study. Activated donor B cell expansion appeared to reveal the most relevant donor-specific TCRbeta repertoire.

After removal of 8 bases from V and 2 bases from J, the junction contained 8 bases not matched to a gene. Germline V gene sequence: CDR1 LNHDA, CDR2 SQIVND (reference sequence). CDR3 length: 15 amino acids. This clone was recorded only once. Antigen specificity is unknown. Only in-frame clones appear in the TCRdb table, and some are missing; sequencing was by immunoSEQ multiplex PCR. The sample records roughly 120,000 clones, 92% being singletons. Unstimulated regulatory T cells (CD4+CD25+CD127-), CD4+CD25- non-regulatory cells, CD4 and CD8 cells were FACS-sorted from thawed PBMCs. This receptor was taken from a human donor in good health. The rearrangement uses TRBV19 and TRBJ2-1; 8 nucleotides agree with TRBD2. Sequenced input: CD4+ T cells from blood. The CDR3 DNA sequence: TGTGCCAGTTCTGGAGGACTAGCCCCCTACAATGAGCAGTTCTTC. Translating it yields CASSGGLAPYNEQFF.